This T cell receptor beta chain was identified in a study of blood T cells in healthy people across ages. The CDR3 contains 16 residues. V trimming: 7 bases; J trimming: 1 base; junction bases outside the gene matches: 3. Germline V gene data show CDR1 as LNHDA and CDR2 as SQIVND (reference sequence). The total RNA that was extracted per sample amounted to at least 5 micrograms. Using a J-beta primer mix together with a sample-barcoded 5' primer, a second PCR was run for roughly 6 to 12 cycles. MiXCR, run by TCRdb on the 5' RACE reads, gives a single entry per CDR3 protein. In the table there are about 670,000 distinct CDR3 sequences, roughly two fifths of which are singletons. This clonotype was seen a few times. Its antigen is as yet unknown. Study-wide points: Older age coincided with a roughly linear decline in TCR beta diversity per million T cells.

Sequenced material: blood. The clonotype comes from an elderly man in good health. The V gene is TRBV19, the J gene TRBJ2-6; 11 bases align to TRBD1. CDR3 nucleotide sequence: TGTGCCAGTATTGGGACAGGGGGGTCTGGGGCCAACGTCCTGACTTTC. It yields the protein CASIGTGGSGANVLTF.